The 6 T cell receptor beta chains in this list originate from one sample, sequenced in a study of blood T cells in healthy people across ages. PCR was performed a second time for 7 to 11 cycles using a sample-barcoded 5' primer and a J-beta primer mix. Each CDR3 protein is one row after TCRdb ran MiXCR on the 5' RACE reads. In the table there are hundreds of thousands of distinct CDR3 sequences, 56% of which are singletons. Material for sequencing was blood. The receptors were gathered from a man between 35 and 55 years old in good health.

The chain has TRBV28 and TRBJ2-1; 9 bases are a match to TRBD1. CDR1 is MDHEN and CDR2 is SYDVKM in the germline V gene. The length of the CDR3 is 15 residues. After removal of 6 bases from V and 7 bases from J, the junction contained 10 bases not matched to a gene. This CDR3 reads CASRGSGQGRNEQFF. The CDR3, as DNA: TGTGCCAGCAGGGGGTCGGGACAGGGTAGGAATGAGCAGTTCTTC.

This clonotype was counted between two and nine times. The chain joins TRBV6-5 to TRBJ2-7; D may be TRBD1 or TRBD2 (6 bases each). Germline CDR1 reads MNHEY; CDR2 reads SVGAGI. The CDR3 sequence is 14 residues long. The germline V and J ends were trimmed by 0 bases and 4 bases, with 10 bases remaining between them. CDR3: CASSYSGGEYEQYF. The CDR3 nucleotides are TGTGCCAGCAGTTACTCGGGGGGCGAGTACGAGCAGTACTTC.

V and J are TRBV18 and TRBJ2-5, with D tentatively TRBD1 (6 bases). V was clipped by 2 bases and J by 1 base, with 11 bases between them. Germline CDR1 is KGHSH and CDR2 is LQKENI. The CDR3 runs to 15 residues. CDR3: CASSPGGHGQETQYF. In DNA form, the CDR3 reads TGTGCCAGCTCACCAGGGGGACACGGCCAAGAGACCCAGTACTTC.

The chain links TRBV25-1 to TRBJ2-4, with no clear D. The CDR3 has 14 residues. Between the trimmed V and J ends, which lost 2 bases and 2 bases, there was a span of 7 bases. Germline CDR1 reads MGHDK; CDR2 reads SYGVNS. The CDR3 spells CASSEPGSKNIQYF. CDR3 in DNA: TGTGCCAGCAGTGAACCGGGTTCCAAAAACATTCAGTACTTC.

The chain uses TRBV5-4 and TRBJ1-4; D remains unclear. CDR1 is SGHNT and CDR2 is YYREEE in the germline V gene (reference sequence). The V and J ends lost 4 bases and 4 bases respectively, with 11 bases between them. The CDR3 has 14 amino acids. The CDR3 is CASSDAGNNEKLFF. CDR3 nucleotide sequence: TGTGCCAGCAGCGATGCCGGTAATAATGAAAAACTGTTTTTT.

This clonotype was observed a single time. J is TRBJ1-2 and V is TRBV6-5, with 8 positions matching TRBD1. The CDR3 runs 18 residues. From germline, CDR1 is MNHEY and CDR2 SVGAGI. Trimming took 4 bases from V and 4 from J; bases not matched to a gene: 17. CDR3 nucleotides: TGTGCCAGCAGTTCCGCGCGCACCGCAGGGGGCGAAGGCTATGGCTACACCTTC. Its translation is CASSSARTAGGEGYGYTF.